The 20 T cell receptor beta chains given below trace back to one sample, sequenced in a study of post-analysis software for immune sequencing data (dated by TCRdb to between 2014 and 2016). The library came from PCR. Sequenced on an Illumina HiSeq 2500. To reduce PCR and sequencing biases, unique molecular identifiers were built into the TCR beta cDNA libraries. The public sequencing data were trimmed at Q25 with fastp and processed into clonotypes with MiXCR by TCRdb, which kept only in-frame beta chains. Rows are combined by CDR3 protein, so each entry shows the most common genes and DNA. This sample is represented by roughly 670,000 distinct CDR3 sequences; more than 50% of them were singletons. The leading ten clones occupy approximately 11% of the sample. Their antigens remain unidentified. General findings and caveats noted by the study authors: Roughly 5 TRBV segments, including TRBV5-6, TRBV5-1 and TRBV20-1, were significantly more frequent in patients than controls.

Sample: blood. The source is a girl aged 2 to 10 with multiple sclerosis.

The gene calls are TRBV10-3 and TRBJ2-7, with 7 bases lining up with TRBD1. The CDR3 totals 14 residues. From germline, CDR1 is ENHRY and CDR2 SYGVKD. Trimming took 8 bases from V and 0 from J; bases not matched to a gene: 7. The CDR3 DNA reads as TGTGCCATCCAGAGGGACAGAGCCTCCTACGAGCAGTACTTC. Encoded protein: CAIQRDRASYEQYF.

The chain uses TRBV6-5 and TRBJ2-5; D may be TRBD1 (5 bases). The V and J ends lost 0 bases and 5 bases respectively, with 10 bases between them. The length of the CDR3 is 14 residues. Germline assignment: CDR1 MNHEY and CDR2 SVGAGI. CDR3 DNA: TGTGCCAGCAGTTACTCAAGGGGTACGGAGACCCAGTACTTC. It is translated as CASSYSRGTETQYF.

This chain links TRBV10-3 with TRBJ2-3; 15 bases agree with TRBD2. The length of the CDR3 is 20 residues. Germline lookup yields CDR1 ENHRY and CDR2 SYGVKD. The V segment lost 3 bases and the J segment 0 bases; nucleotides outside the gene matches: 10. The CDR3 DNA sequence: TGTGCCATCAGTGACCCGTTGGGACTAGCGGGGGGTCGGAGCACAGATACGCAGTATTTT. Residues: CAISDPLGLAGGRSTDTQYF.

The V gene is TRBV16, the J gene TRBJ2-3; D may correspond to TRBD1 or TRBD2 (5 bases each). Per the germline V gene, CDR1 is KGHSY and CDR2 is FQNENV. CDR3 length: 16 amino acids. The V end was cut by 0 bases, the J end by 0 bases, with 10 bases between. The CDR3 loop is CASSQSSGASTDTQYF. The CDR3 nucleotides are TGTGCCAGCAGCCAATCGTCCGGGGCTAGCACAGATACGCAGTATTTT.

Only one count was recorded for this clonotype. One junction end does not reproduce the germline sequence, and a read error may be involved. The CDR3 sequence is CNVDHGSYEQYF. Written as DNA, the CDR3 is TGCAACGTTGACCACGGTTCCTACGAGCAGTACTTC. The chain combines TRBV29-1 with TRBJ2-7; D unclear. Germline loops: CDR1 SQVTM, CDR2 ANQGSEA. This CDR3 region has 12 residues.

The rearrangement links TRBV5-1 to TRBJ2-5; 8 bases align to TRBD2. V gave up 3 bases and J gave up 3 bases; unmatched junction bases: 13. Germline assignment: CDR1 SGHRS and CDR2 YFSETQ. The CDR3 runs 17 residues. The CDR3: CASSWAGGASFEETQYF. In DNA form, the CDR3 reads TGCGCCAGCAGCTGGGCCGGGGGGGCCTCATTCGAAGAGACCCAGTACTTC.

CDR3 amino acids: CSAGRDPNYGYTF. In DNA form, the CDR3 reads TGCAGTGCGGGGCGCGATCCAAACTATGGCTACACCTTC. This chain links TRBV20-1 with TRBJ1-2; a possible D gene is TRBD1 (5 bases). The CDR3 spans 13 residues. CDR1 is DFQATT and CDR2 is SNEGSKA in the germline V gene (reference sequence). V lost 6 bases and J lost 2, with 13 bases in between.

The V call is TRBV20-1, the J call TRBJ2-1, with 9 bases aligning to TRBD2. V was pared by 6 bases and J by 6 bases, with 9 bases of the junction left unmatched. This CDR3 is 14 amino acids long. Per the germline V gene, CDR1 is DFQATT and CDR2 is SNEGSKA (reference sequence). Written as DNA, the CDR3 is TGCAGTGCCAGCCCAGCGGGAGGTTTCAATGAGCAGTTCTTC. It encodes CSASPAGGFNEQFF.

CDR3 nucleotide sequence: TGTGCCAGCAGCCAAGATCAGGGGCTCGGCTATGGCTACACCTTC. It is translated as CASSQDQGLGYGYTF. This sequence joins TRBV3-1 and TRBJ1-2, with a tentative D call TRBD1 (6 bases). V was clipped by 0 bases and J by 4 bases, with 12 bases between them. The CDR3 is 15 residues long. CDR1 and CDR2 (germline): LGHDT, YNNKEL (reference sequence).

The chain is built from TRBV12-3 or TRBV12-4 and TRBJ1-2; D remains ambiguous. The CDR3 length is 14 residues. Trimming left V 5 bases short and J 0 bases short, with 10 bases between. CDR3 amino acids: CASSTGSANYGYTF. As DNA, the CDR3 is TGTGCCAGCAGTACGGGGTCCGCTAACTATGGCTACACCTTC.

This clonotype was counted only a few times. The genes are TRBV20-1 and TRBJ2-3; no clear D gene. Between the trimmed V and J ends, which lost 1 base and 2 bases, there was a span of 19 bases. The CDR3 extends over 17 amino acids. Germline-derived CDR1 and CDR2 are DFQATT and SNEGSKA (reference sequence). The CDR3 here is CSARVGGRAFPTDTQYF. CDR3 nucleotide sequence: TGCAGTGCTAGAGTAGGTGGGCGCGCTTTTCCCACAGATACGCAGTATTTT.

The J gene is TRBJ2-5, the V gene TRBV7-2; D may be TRBD1 or TRBD2 (5 bases each). Trimming stripped 3 bases from V and 2 bases from J, with 22 bases between. The CDR3 consists of 18 residues. The germline CDR1 and CDR2 sequences are SGHTA and FQGNSA. CDR3 sequence: CASSFDGTRILVQETQYF. The DNA for the CDR3 is TGTGCCAGCAGCTTCGACGGGACCAGAATTCTAGTTCAAGAGACCCAGTACTTC.

The chain is built from TRBV7-2 and TRBJ2-3; D is uncertain. The ends were cut back, 5 bases at V and 2 bases at J, with 8 bases in the middle. CDR3 size: 13 residues. CDR1 SGHTA and CDR2 FQGNSA come from the germline V gene. The CDR3 DNA reads as TGTGCCAGCAGCCAGACCCACACAGATACGCAGTATTTT. Translating it yields CASSQTHTDTQYF.

In the case of this clonotype: One end of the junction fails to match germline, which may point to a read error. This rearrangement joins TRBV9 to TRBJ1-1, with TRBD1 as a possible D gene (5 bases). The CDR3 runs to 12 residues. CDR1 and CDR2 (germline): SGDLS, YYNGEE. The DNA for the CDR3 is TGTGCCTGCAGCGCTTGGGGCGAAGGAGCTTTCTTT. Its protein product is CACSAWGEGAFF.

The chain is built from TRBV6-2 or TRBV6-3 and TRBJ2-3; perhaps TRBD1 as D (6 bases). This CDR3 has 17 residues. V lost 0 bases to trimming and J lost 0 bases, with 13 bases between them. Germline CDR1 is MNHEY and CDR2 is SVGEGT. CDR3 loop: CASSYSLDSPSTDTQYF. In DNA, the CDR3 is TGTGCCAGCAGTTACTCCTTGGACAGCCCTAGCACAGATACGCAGTATTTT.

In its sample, this clonotype was seen once. The chain couples TRBV4-1 to TRBJ2-1; D assignment may be TRBD1 or TRBD2 (5 bases each). Germline V gives CDR1 MGHRA, CDR2 YSYEKL. CDR3 length: 13 residues. V was clipped by 6 bases and J by 6 bases, with 12 bases between them. In DNA, the CDR3 is TGCGCCAGCAGTCTCGGGACCCGCAATGAGCAGTTCTTC. Translated: CASSLGTRNEQFF.

This clonotype was detected only once. The rearrangement joins TRBV5-6 to TRBJ2-1; 7 nucleotides align to TRBD1. This CDR3 contains 11 residues. The germline V gene has CDR1 SGHDT and CDR2 YYEEEE. V shed 2 bases, J shed 14 bases, and the junction held 4 bases outside the gene matches. Here the CDR3 DNA reads TGTGCCAGCAGCTTTGGGACAGAGAAGTTCTTC. This codes for CASSFGTEKFF. Supplemented by reference TRBV5-6 and TRBJ2-1, the full variable domain reads DAGVTQSPTHLIKTRGQQVTLRCSPKSGHDTVSWYQQALGQGPQFIFQYYEEEERQRGNFPDRFSGHQFPNYSSELNVNALLLGDSALYLCASSFGTEKFFGPGTRLTVL.

The V gene is TRBV20-1, the J gene TRBJ2-3, with D perhaps matching TRBD2 (5 bases). The CDR3 sequence is 17 residues long. V lost 2 bases and J lost 1, with 19 bases in between. Looked up from germline, CDR1 is DFQATT and CDR2 is SNEGSKA (reference sequence). CDR3: CSARLDLGGSGTDTQYF. The CDR3 DNA reads as TGCAGTGCTAGACTCGATCTTGGCGGGTCCGGCACAGATACGCAGTATTTT.

The V and J genes are TRBV28 and TRBJ2-4, with TRBD2 as a possible D gene (6 bases). The CDR3 extends over 14 amino acids. V lost 6 bases and J 6 bases, leaving 15 bases between the germline ends. CDR1 and CDR2 from the germline V gene are MDHEN and SYDVKM. In DNA, the CDR3 is TGTGCCAGCAGGTTCTCGGGGGTGGGAAACATTCAGTACTTC. Translation gives CASRFSGVGNIQYF.

This chain connects TRBV15 to TRBJ2-1; D may be TRBD2 (6 bases). The length of the CDR3 is 13 residues. Germline values: CDR1 LNHNV, CDR2 YYDKDF (reference sequence). Trimming took 6 bases from V and 7 from J, leaving 13 bases between them. The CDR3 spells CATRSGVWNEQFF. CDR3 coding DNA: TGTGCCACCAGGTCGGGAGTTTGGAATGAGCAGTTCTTC.